The T cell receptor (beta chain) described here comes from a study of neurological immune-mediated disorders. Study-wide results and limits: The level of TCR clonal expansion was highest in patients with HTLV-1-associated myelopathy and lowest in multiple sclerosis, where it fell below the level seen in healthy controls. CDR3 amino acid sequences of expanded clones were not shared across subjects, a result suggesting private repertoires in all groups.

It was blood bank volunteers in Maryland, USA who made up the healthy controls. The sorted libraries drew on 950,000 to 1,000,000 T cells that were CD4+ or CD8+. Details on this clonotype: Its antigen is unknown.

In TCRdb, the 5' RACE reads were re-called with MiXCR into one record per CDR3 protein. The sample yields tens of thousands of distinct CDR3 sequences, approximately 5% seen once. Trimming took 11 bases from V and 4 from J, leaving 15 bases between them. The germline gives CDR1 ENHRY, CDR2 SYGVKD. There are 12 residues in the CDR3. This receptor was identified in a woman aged 50 to 60 in good health. Sequencing was done on a sample of CD4+ T cells from blood. The chain combines TRBV10-3 with TRBJ2-7; perhaps TRBD1 as D (6 bases). The CDR3 sequence: CAVRQELYEQYF. CDR3 nucleotides: TGTGCCGTTCGACAGGAGCTATACGAGCAGTACTTC.